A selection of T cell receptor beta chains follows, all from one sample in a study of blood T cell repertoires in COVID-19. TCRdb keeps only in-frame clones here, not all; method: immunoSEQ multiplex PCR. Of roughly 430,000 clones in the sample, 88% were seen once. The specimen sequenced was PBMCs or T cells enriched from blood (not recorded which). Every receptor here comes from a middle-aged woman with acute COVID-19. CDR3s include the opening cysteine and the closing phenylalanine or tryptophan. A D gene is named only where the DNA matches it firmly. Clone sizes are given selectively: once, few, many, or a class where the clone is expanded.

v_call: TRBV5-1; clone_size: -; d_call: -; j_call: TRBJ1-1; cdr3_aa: CASSLDGSGDTEAFF; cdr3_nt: TGCGCCAGCAGCTTGGATGGTTCGGGTGACACTGAAGCTTTCTTT
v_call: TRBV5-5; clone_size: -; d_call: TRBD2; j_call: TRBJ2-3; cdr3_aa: CASSLGRGAAGTDTQYF; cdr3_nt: TGTGCCAGCAGCTTGGGGCGGGGGGCCGCGGGCACAGATACGCAGTATTTT
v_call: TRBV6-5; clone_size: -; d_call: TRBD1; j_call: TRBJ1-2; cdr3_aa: CASSLGQAAYGYTF; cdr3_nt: TGTGCCAGCAGTCTCGGACAGGCGGCCTATGGCTACACCTTC
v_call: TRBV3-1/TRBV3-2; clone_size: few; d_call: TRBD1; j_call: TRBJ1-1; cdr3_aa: CASSQGGQGATEAFF; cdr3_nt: TGTGCCAGCAGCCAAGGGGGACAGGGGGCGACTGAAGCTTTCTTT
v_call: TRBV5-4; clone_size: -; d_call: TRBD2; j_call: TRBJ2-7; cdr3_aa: CASSLVGGSEQYF; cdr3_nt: TGTGCCAGCAGCTTGGTGGGGGGGAGCGAGCAGTACTTC
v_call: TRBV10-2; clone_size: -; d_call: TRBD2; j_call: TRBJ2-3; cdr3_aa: CASSLLAGVTDTQYF; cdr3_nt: TGCGCCAGCAGCCTACTAGCGGGGGTTACAGATACGCAGTATTTT
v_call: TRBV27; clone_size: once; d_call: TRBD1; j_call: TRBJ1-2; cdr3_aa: CASSRQGTGRIGYTF; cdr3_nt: TGTGCCAGCAGTCGACAAGGGACAGGGAGGATTGGCTACACCTTC
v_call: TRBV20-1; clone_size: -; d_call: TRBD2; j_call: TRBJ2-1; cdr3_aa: CSASLAGGTRYNEQFF; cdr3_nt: TGCAGTGCTAGTCTAGCGGGGGGAACAAGGTACAATGAGCAGTTCTTC
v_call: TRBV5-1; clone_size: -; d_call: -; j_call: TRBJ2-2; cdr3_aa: CASSLDPRGSTGELFF; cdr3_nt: TGCGCCAGCAGCTTGGATCCTCGGGGGTCCACCGGGGAGCTGTTTTTT
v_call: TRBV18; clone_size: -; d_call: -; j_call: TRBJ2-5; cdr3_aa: CASSPTQETQYF; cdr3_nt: TGTGCCAGCTCACCTACTCAAGAGACCCAGTACTTC
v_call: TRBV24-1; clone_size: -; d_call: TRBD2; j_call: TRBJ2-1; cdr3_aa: CATSDQNSGGPLGGTYTEQFF; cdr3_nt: TGTGCCACCAGTGACCAAAATAGCGGGGGGCCGCTCGGCGGAACCTACACTGAGCAGTTCTTC
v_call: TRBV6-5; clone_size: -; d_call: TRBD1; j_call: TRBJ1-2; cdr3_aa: CASRATGGSNYGYTF; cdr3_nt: TGTGCCAGCAGGGCTACAGGGGGGTCTAACTATGGCTACACCTTC
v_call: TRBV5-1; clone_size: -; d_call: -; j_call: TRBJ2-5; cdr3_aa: CASSSGSWKETQYF; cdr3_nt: TGCGCCAGCAGCTCAGGGTCTTGGAAAGAGACCCAGTACTTC
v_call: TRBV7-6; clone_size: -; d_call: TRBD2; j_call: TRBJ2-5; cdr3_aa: CASSLVLSGGETQYF; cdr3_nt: TGTGCCAGCAGCTTAGTCCTTAGCGGGGGAGAGACCCAGTACTTC
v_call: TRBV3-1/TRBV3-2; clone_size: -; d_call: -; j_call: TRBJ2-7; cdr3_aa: CASSKRQAPYEQYF; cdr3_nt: TGTGCCAGCAGCAAACGACAGGCGCCCTACGAGCAGTACTTC
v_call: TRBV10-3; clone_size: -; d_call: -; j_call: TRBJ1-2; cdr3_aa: CAIRLNAEGAGYTF; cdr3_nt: TGTGCCATCAGGTTGAATGCGGAAGGAGCCGGCTACACCTTC
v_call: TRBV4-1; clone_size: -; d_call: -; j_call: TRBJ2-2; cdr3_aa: CASSQGEGETGELFF; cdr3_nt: TGCGCCAGCAGTCAAGGCGAGGGGGAGACCGGGGAGCTGTTTTTT
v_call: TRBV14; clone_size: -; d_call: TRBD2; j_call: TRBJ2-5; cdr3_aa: CASSQGGGLAPQETQYF; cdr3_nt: TGTGCCAGCAGCCAAGGAGGGGGACTAGCCCCCCAAGAGACCCAGTACTTC
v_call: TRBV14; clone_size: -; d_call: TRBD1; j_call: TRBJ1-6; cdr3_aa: CASSGNRGGSSPLHF; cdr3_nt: TGTGCCAGCAGCGGTAACAGGGGGGGGAGTTCACCCCTCCACTTT
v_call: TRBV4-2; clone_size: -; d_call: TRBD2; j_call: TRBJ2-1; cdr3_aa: CASSQELAGYNEQFF; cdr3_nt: TGTGCCAGCAGCCAAGAACTAGCGGGGTACAATGAGCAGTTCTTC
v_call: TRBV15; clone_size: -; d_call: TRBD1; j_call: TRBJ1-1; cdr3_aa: CATSREGGTVEAFF; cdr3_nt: TGTGCCACCAGCAGAGAAGGTGGGACAGTTGAAGCTTTCTTT
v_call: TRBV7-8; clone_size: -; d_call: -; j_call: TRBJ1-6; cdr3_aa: CASSLEGVSNSPLHF; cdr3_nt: TGTGCCAGCAGCTTAGAGGGGGTGAGCAATTCACCCCTCCACTTT
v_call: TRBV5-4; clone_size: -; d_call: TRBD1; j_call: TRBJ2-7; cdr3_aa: CASSRTGGAYEQYF; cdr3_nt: TGTGCCAGCAGCCGGACAGGGGGCGCATACGAGCAGTACTTC
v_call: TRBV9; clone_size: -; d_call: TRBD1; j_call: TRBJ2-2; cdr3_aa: CASSDRTGNTGELFF; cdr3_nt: TGTGCCAGCAGCGACCGGACAGGGAACACCGGGGAGCTGTTTTTT
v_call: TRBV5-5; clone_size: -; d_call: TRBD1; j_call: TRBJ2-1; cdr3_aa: CASSLRTGHNEQFF; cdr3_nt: TGTGCCAGCAGCTTGCGGACAGGCCACAATGAGCAGTTCTTC
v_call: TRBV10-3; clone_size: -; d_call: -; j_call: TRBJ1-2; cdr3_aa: CATWGGDTSYGYTF; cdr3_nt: TGTGCCACCTGGGGGGGGGACACCTCCTATGGCTACACCTTC
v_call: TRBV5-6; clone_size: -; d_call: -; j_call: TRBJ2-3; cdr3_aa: CASSLLQLDTQYF; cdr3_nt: TGTGCCAGCAGCTTGCTTCAGTTGGATACGCAGTATTTT
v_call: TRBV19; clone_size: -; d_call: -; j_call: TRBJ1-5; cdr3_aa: CASSISPRDIINSNQPQHF; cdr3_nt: TGTGCCAGTAGTATTTCTCCCCGGGACATAATTAATAGCAATCAGCCCCAGCATTTT
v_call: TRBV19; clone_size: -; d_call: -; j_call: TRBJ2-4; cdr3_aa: CASSQTASPIQYF; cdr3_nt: TGTGCCAGTAGCCAAACAGCCAGCCCCATTCAGTACTTC
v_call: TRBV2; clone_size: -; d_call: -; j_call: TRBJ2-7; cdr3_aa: CASKFRGNYEQYF; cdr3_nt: TGTGCCAGCAAGTTTCGCGGGAACTACGAGCAGTACTTC
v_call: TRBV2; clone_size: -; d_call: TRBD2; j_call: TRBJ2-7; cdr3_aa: CASRPSGGSYEQYF; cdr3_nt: TGTGCCAGCAGACCTAGCGGGGGCTCCTACGAGCAGTACTTC
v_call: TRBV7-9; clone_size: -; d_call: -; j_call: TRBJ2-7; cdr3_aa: CASSSQGYPYEQYF; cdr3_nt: TGTGCCAGCAGCTCACAGGGCTACCCCTACGAGCAGTACTTC
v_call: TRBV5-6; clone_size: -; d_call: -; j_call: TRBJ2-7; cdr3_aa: CASSLVDRHYEQYF; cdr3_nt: TGTGCCAGCAGCTTGGTCGACAGGCACTACGAGCAGTACTTC
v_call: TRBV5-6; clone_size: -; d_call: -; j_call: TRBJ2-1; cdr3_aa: CASSLGRHEQFF; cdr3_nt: TGTGCCAGCAGCTTGGGGAGGCATGAGCAGTTCTTC
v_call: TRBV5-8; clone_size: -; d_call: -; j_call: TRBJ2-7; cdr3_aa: CASSWRDSDYEQYF; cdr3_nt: TGTGCCAGCAGCTGGAGGGACAGCGACTACGAGCAGTACTTC
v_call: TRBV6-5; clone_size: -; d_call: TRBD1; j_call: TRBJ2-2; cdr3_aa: CASSYRQGARHGELFF; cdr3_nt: TGTGCCAGCAGTTACCGGCAGGGGGCGCGACACGGGGAGCTGTTTTTT
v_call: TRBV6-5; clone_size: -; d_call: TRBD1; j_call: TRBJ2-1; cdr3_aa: CASTSTGHNEQFF; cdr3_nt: TGTGCCAGCACCTCGACAGGGCACAATGAGCAGTTCTTC
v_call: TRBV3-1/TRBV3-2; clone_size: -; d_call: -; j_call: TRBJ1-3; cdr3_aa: CASSRRTLSRSGNTIYF; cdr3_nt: TGTGCCAGCAGCCGTCGGACACTTTCTCGCTCTGGAAACACCATATATTTT
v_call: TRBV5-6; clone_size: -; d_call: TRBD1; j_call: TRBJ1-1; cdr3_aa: CASSPETGAGVYTEAFF; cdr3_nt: TGTGCCAGCAGCCCAGAGACAGGGGCCGGAGTGTACACTGAAGCTTTCTTT
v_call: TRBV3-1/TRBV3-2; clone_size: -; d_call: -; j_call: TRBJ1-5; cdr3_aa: CASSQDVSLHSNQPQHF; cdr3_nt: TGTGCCAGCAGCCAAGATGTCAGTCTCCATAGCAATCAGCCCCAGCATTTT
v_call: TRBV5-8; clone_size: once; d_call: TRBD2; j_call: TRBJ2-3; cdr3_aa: CASSLGLAGGLNTDTQYF; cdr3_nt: TGTGCCAGCAGCTTGGGTCTAGCGGGGGGGCTGAACACAGATACGCAGTATTTT
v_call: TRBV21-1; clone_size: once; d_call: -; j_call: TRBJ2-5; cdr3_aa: CASSQKGQGRETQYF; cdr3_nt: TGTGCCAGCAGCCAAAAGGGACAGGGACGAGAGACCCAGTACTTC
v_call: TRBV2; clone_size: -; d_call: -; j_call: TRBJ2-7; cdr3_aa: CASSPIGVYGGQYF; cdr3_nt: TGTGCCAGCAGTCCAATAGGCGTCTATGGCGGTCAGTACTTC
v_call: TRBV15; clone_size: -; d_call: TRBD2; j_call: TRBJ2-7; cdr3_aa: CATSSKGLAEPYEQYF; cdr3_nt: TGTGCCACCTCCTCGAAGGGACTAGCGGAACCCTACGAGCAGTACTTC
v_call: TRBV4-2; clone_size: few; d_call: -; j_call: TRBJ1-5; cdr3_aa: CASSQATRVNQPQHF; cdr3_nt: TGTGCCAGCAGCCAAGCGACCAGGGTCAATCAGCCCCAGCATTTT
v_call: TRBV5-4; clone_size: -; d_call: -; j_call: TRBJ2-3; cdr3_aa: CASSLASGTSDTQYF; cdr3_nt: TGTGCCAGCAGCTTGGCCTCTGGTACATCTGATACGCAGTATTTT
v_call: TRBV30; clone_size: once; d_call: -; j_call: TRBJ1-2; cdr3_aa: CAWSDGSYGYTF; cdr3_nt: TGTGCCTGGAGTGACGGTAGCTATGGCTACACCTTC
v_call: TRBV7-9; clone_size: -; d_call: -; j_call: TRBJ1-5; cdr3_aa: CASSTQGVSNQPQHF; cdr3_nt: TGTGCCAGCAGCACACAGGGTGTTAGCAATCAGCCCCAGCATTTT
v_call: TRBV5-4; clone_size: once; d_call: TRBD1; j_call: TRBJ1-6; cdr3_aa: CASALRDSNNSPLHF; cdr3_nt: TGTGCCAGCGCACTCCGGGACAGTAATAATTCACCCCTCCACTTT
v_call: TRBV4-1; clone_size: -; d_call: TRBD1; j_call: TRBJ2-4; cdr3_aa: CASSPSDRAPKNIQYF; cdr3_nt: TGCGCCAGCAGCCCCTCGGACAGGGCACCCAAAAACATTCAGTACTTC
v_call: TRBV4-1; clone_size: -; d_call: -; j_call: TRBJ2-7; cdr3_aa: CASSQLSGNSNYEQYF; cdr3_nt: TGCGCCAGCAGCCAACTCTCCGGGAACAGCAACTACGAGCAGTACTTC
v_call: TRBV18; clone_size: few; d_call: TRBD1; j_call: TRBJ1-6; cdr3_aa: CASSPLPGGAGSPLHF; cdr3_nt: TGTGCCAGCTCACCTCTCCCAGGGGGCGCGGGTTCACCCCTCCACTTT